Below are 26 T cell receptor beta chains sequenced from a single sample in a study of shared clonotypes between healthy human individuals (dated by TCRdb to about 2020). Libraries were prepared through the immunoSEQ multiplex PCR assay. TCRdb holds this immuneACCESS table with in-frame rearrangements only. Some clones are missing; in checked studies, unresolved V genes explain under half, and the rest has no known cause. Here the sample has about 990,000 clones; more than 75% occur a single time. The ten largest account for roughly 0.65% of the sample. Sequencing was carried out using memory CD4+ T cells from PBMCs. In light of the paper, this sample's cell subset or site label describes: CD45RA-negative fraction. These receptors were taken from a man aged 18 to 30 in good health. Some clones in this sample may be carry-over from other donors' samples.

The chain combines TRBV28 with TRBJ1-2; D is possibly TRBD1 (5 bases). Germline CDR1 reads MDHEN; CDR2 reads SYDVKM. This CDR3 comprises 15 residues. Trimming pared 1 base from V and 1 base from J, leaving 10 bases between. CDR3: CASSLSLRGNYGYTF. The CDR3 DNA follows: TGTGCCAGCAGTTTATCCCTAAGGGGTAACTATGGCTACACCTTC.

This CDR3 reads CASRGPASLAGAYEQYF. The CDR3 nucleotides read TGTGCCAGCAGGGGCCCTGCCTCACTAGCGGGAGCCTACGAGCAGTACTTC. V and J are TRBV28 and TRBJ2-7; TRBD2 matches at 11 bases. The V gene end was trimmed by 6 bases and the J gene end by 2 bases; junction bases not matched to a gene: 12. From germline, CDR1 is MDHEN and CDR2 SYDVKM. CDR3 size: 17 residues.

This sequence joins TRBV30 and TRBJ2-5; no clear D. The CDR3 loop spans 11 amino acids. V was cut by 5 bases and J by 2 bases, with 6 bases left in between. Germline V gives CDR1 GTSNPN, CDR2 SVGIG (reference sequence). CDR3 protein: CAWGVQETQYF. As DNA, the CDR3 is TGTGCCTGGGGAGTACAAGAGACCCAGTACTTC.

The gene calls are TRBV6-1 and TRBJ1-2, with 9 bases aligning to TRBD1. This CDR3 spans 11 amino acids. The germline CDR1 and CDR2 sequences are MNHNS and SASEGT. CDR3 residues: CASTGGFGYTF. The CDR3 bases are TGTGCTTCGACAGGGGGTTTTGGCTACACCTTC.

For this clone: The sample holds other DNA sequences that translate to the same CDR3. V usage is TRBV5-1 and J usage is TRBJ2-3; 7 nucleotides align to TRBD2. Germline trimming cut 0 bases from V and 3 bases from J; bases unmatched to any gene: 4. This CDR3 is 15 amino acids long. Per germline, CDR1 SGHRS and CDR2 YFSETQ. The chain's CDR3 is CASSLVGGRTDTQYF. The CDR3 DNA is TGCGCCAGCAGCTTGGTTGGCGGGAGAACAGATACGCAGTATTTT.

The chain's CDR3 is CASSQYGTGITDTQYF. The CDR3 DNA follows: TGTGCCAGCAGCCAATACGGGACAGGGATAACAGATACGCAGTATTTT. The chain uses TRBV7-9 and TRBJ2-3; TRBD1 agrees at 9 bases. V lost 5 bases and J lost 3; bases outside the gene matches: 9. The CDR3 totals 16 residues. Per the germline V gene, CDR1 is SEHNR and CDR2 is FQNEAQ (reference sequence).

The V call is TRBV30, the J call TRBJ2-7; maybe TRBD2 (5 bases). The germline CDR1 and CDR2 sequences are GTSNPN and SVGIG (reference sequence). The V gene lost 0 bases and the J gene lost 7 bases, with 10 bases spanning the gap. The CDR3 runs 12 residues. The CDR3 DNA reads TGTGCCTGGAGTGTACGGACTGGAGAGCAGTACTTC. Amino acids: CAWSVRTGEQYF.

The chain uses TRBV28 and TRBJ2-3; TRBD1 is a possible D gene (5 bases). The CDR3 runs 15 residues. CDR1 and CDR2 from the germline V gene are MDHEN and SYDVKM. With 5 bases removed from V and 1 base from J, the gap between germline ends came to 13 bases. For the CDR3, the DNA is TGTGCCAGCAGTCAACAGGCAATTGGCACAGATACGCAGTATTTT. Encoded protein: CASSQQAIGTDTQYF.

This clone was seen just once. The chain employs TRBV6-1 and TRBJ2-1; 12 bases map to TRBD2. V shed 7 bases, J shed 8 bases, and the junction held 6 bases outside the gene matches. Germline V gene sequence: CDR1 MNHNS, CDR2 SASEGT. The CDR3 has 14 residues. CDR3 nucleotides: TGTGCCAGCATGCGACTAGCGGGAGTCGATGAGCAGTTCTTC. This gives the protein CASMRLAGVDEQFF.

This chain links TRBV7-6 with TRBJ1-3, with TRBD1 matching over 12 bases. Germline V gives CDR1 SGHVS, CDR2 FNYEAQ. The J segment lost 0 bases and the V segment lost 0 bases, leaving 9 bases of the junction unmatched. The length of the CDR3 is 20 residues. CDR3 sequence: CASSLAPGQGAPSSGNTIYF. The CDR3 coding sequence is TGTGCCAGCAGCTTAGCGCCGGGACAGGGGGCTCCGAGCTCTGGAAACACCATATATTTT.

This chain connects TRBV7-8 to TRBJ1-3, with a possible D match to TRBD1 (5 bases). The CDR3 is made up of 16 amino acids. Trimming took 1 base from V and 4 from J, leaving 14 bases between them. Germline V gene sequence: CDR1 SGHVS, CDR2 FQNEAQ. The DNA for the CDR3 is TGTGCCAGCAGCTTAGTCCCAGGGTCTGGAGGAAACACCATATATTTT. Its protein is CASSLVPGSGGNTIYF.

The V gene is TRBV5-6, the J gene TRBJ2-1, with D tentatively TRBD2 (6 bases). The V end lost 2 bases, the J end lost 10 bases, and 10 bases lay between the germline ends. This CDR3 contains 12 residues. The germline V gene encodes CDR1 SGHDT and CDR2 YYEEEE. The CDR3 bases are TGTGCCAGCAGCTTCTACCGGGGGGAGCAGTTCTTC. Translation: CASSFYRGEQFF. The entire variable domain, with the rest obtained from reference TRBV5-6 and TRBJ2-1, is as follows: DAGVTQSPTHLIKTRGQQVTLRCSPKSGHDTVSWYQQALGQGPQFIFQYYEEEERQRGNFPDRFSGHQFPNYSSELNVNALLLGDSALYLCASSFYRGEQFFGPGTRLTVL.

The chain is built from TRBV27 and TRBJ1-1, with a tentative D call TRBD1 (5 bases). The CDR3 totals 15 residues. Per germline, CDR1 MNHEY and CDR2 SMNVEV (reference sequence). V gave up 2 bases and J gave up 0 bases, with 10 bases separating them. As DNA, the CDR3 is TGTGCCAGCAGTTTAATGGGGGTGTTGAACACTGAAGCTTTCTTT. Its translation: CASSLMGVLNTEAFF.

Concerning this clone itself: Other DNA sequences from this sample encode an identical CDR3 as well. The CDR3 region has the DNA TGCGCCAGCAGCTTCGGACTAGCGGGATCCTACAATGAGCAGTTCTTC. Translation gives CASSFGLAGSYNEQFF. This chain uses TRBV5-1 with TRBJ2-1; 12 positions match TRBD2. Germline CDR1 SGHRS, CDR2 YFSETQ. The CDR3 is 16 amino acids. The ends lost 2 bases at V and 1 base at J; junction bases unmatched: 1. Drawing the rest from reference TRBV5-1 and TRBJ2-1, the complete variable domain is KAGVTQTPRYLIKTRGQQVTLSCSPISGHRSVSWYQQTPGQGLQFLFEYFSETQRNKGNFPGRFSGRQFSNSRSEMNVSTLELGDSALYLCASSFGLAGSYNEQFFGPGTRLTVL.

CDR3 sequence: CASSIGTSGRGEQYF. The CDR3 DNA is TGTGCCAGTAGTATAGGGACTAGCGGGAGAGGAGAGCAGTACTTC. The chain links TRBV19 to TRBJ2-7; 13 nucleotides align to TRBD2. V shed 1 base, J shed 7 bases, and the junction held 4 bases outside the gene matches. CDR1 is LNHDA and CDR2 is SQIVND in the germline V gene (reference sequence). This CDR3 contains 15 residues.

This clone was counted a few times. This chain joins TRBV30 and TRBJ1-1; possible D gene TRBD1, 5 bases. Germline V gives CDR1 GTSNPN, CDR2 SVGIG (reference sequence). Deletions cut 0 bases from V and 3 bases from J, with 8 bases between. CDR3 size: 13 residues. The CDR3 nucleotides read TGTGCCTGGAGTGTACTGGGGGACACTGAAGCTTTCTTT. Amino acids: CAWSVLGDTEAFF.

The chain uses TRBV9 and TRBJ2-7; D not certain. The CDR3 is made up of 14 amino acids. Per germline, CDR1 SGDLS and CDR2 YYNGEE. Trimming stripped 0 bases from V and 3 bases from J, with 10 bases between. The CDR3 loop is CASSVDGSNYEQYF. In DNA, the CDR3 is TGTGCCAGCAGCGTAGACGGATCAAACTACGAGCAGTACTTC. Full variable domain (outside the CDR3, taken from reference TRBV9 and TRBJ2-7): DSGVTQTPKHLITATGQRVTLRCSPRSGDLSVYWYQQSLDQGLQFLIQYYNGEERAKGNILERFSAQQFPDLHSELNLSSLELGDSALYFCASSVDGSNYEQYFGPGTRLTVT.

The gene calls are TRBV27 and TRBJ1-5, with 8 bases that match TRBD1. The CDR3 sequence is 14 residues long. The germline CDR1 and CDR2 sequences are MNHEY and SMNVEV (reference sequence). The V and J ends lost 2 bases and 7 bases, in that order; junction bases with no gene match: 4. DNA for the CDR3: TGTGCCAGCAGTTTAGGGACAGGTAAACAGCCCCAGCATTTT. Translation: CASSLGTGKQPQHF.

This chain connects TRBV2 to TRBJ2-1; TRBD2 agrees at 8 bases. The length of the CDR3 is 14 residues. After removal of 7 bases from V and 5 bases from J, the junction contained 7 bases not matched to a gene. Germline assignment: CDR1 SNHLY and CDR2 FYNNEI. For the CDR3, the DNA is TGTGCCAGCATCCAGACTAGCGTCAACAATGAGCAGTTCTTC. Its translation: CASIQTSVNNEQFF.

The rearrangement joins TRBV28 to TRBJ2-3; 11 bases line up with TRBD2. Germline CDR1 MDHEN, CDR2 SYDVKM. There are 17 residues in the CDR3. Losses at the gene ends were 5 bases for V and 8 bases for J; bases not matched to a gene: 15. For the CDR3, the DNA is TGTGCCAGCAGTCACCTGGGACTAGCGGAGACTAGGGGTACGCAGTATTTT. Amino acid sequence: CASSHLGLAETRGTQYF.

DNA for the CDR3: TGCGCCAGCAGGGAGAATGGGGCCAACGTCCTGACTTTC. Translated: CASRENGANVLTF. V usage is TRBV5-1 and J usage is TRBJ2-6; D unresolved. Trimming took 5 bases from V and 3 from J, leaving 6 bases between them. The CDR3 is 13 amino acids. Germline loops: CDR1 SGHRS, CDR2 YFSETQ. Complete variable domain (other parts from reference TRBV5-1 and TRBJ2-6): KAGVTQTPRYLIKTRGQQVTLSCSPISGHRSVSWYQQTPGQGLQFLFEYFSETQRNKGNFPGRFSGRQFSNSRSEMNVSTLELGDSALYLCASRENGANVLTFGAGSRLTVL.

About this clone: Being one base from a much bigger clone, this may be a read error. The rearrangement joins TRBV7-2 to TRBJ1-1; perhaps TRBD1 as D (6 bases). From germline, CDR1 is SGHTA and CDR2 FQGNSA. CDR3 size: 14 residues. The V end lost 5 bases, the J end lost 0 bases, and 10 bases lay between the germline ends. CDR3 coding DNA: TGTGCCAGCAGCCCCAGGGGCATGAACACTGAAGCTTTCTTT. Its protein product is CASSPRGMNTEAFF.

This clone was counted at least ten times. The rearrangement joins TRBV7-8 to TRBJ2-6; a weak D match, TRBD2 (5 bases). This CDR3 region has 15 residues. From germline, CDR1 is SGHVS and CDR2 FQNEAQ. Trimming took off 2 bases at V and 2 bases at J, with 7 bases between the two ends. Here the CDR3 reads CASSLLGTGANVLTF. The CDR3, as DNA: TGTGCCAGCAGCTTACTCGGGACTGGGGCCAACGTCCTGACTTTC.

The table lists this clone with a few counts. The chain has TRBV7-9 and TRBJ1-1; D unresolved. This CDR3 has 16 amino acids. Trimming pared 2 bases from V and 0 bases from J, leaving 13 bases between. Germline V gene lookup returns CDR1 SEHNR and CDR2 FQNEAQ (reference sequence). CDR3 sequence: CASSLLSGVLNTEAFF. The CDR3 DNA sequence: TGTGCCAGCAGCTTACTATCCGGGGTTTTGAACACTGAAGCTTTCTTT.

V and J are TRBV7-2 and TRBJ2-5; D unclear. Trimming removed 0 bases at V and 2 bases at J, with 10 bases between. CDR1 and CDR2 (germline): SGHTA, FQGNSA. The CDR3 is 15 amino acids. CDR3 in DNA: TGTGCCAGCAGCTTAGCTGTGGTGAGGCAAGAGACCCAGTACTTC. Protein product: CASSLAVVRQETQYF.

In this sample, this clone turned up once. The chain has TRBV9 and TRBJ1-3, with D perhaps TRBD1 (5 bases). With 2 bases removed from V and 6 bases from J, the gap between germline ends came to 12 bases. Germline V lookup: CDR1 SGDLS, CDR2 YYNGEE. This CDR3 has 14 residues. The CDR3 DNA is TGTGCCAGCAGCGTGGGAGGGACGTTAAACACCATATATTTT. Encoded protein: CASSVGGTLNTIYF.